Each of the 20 T cell receptor beta chains below was sequenced from the same sample in a study of CD8 T cells in ankylosing spondylitis (dated by TCRdb to the late 2010s). What the work shows at the level of the full study, not this receptor alone: A TCR beta motif made up of about eight highly homologous amino acid variants appeared to be characteristic of blood from ankylosing spondylitis patients.

These receptors' targets are unknown. Library preparation was by 5' RACE. Sequencing was performed on an Illumina HiSeq 2500. TCRdb reprocessing: public reads trimmed at Q25 with fastp, clones called with MiXCR, in-frame beta chains kept. Each CDR3 protein gets just one entry, which takes the most common genes and DNA from the rows behind it. For this sample the table gives about 450,000 distinct CDR3 sequences, of which 25% to 30% were detected only once. Of the sample, 0.89% is held by the ten largest clones. What was sequenced was blood, either unsorted or a sorted T cell fraction (not recorded which). Receptor source: a male donor with ankylosing spondylitis.

This clonotype has more than one count but fewer than ten. The chain employs TRBV11-2 and TRBJ2-3, with no clear D. The V end lost 5 bases, the J end lost 1 base, and 10 bases lay between the germline ends. Germline-derived CDR1 and CDR2 are SGHAT and FQNNGV. The CDR3 is 14 residues long. In DNA, the CDR3 is TGTGCCAGCAGCCCTCAAATGCGCACAGATACGCAGTATTTT. The encoded protein is CASSPQMRTDTQYF. Looking up the rest from reference TRBV11-2 and TRBJ2-3 gives the full variable domain: EAGVAQSPRYKIIEKRQSVAFWCNPISGHATLYWYQQILGQGPKLLIQFQNNGVVDDSQLPKDRFSAERLKGVDSTLKIQPAKLEDSAVYLCASSPQMRTDTQYFGPGTRLTVL.

This CDR3 reads CASSFVPSAARPAGTQYF. DNA for the CDR3: TGTGCCAGCAGTTTTGTCCCCTCGGCAGCTCGCCCCGCAGGGACCCAGTACTTC. V and J are TRBV12-3 or TRBV12-4 and TRBJ2-5; D is uncertain. V shed 3 bases and J shed 7 bases, with 27 bases lying between them. The CDR3 has 18 amino acids.

The rearrangement uses TRBV20-1 and TRBJ1-4; D not certain. The CDR3 is 14 amino acids. CDR1 and CDR2 (germline): DFQATT, SNEGSKA (reference sequence). The V and J ends lost 1 base and 7 bases respectively, with 13 bases between them. The CDR3 bases are TGCAGTGCTAGAGTTCCGACCCGCGGTGAAAAACTGTTTTTT. The encoded protein is CSARVPTRGEKLFF.

The V gene is TRBV5-4, the J gene TRBJ2-3, with 11 bases fitting TRBD2. V shed 4 bases, J shed 0 bases, and the junction held 4 bases outside the gene matches. The CDR3 contains 16 residues. CDR1 and CDR2 from the germline V gene are SGHNT and YYREEE (reference sequence). The CDR3 DNA reads TGTGCCAGCAGCATCCCTAGCGGGAGGAGCACAGATACGCAGTATTTT. As protein: CASSIPSGRSTDTQYF.

V gene TRBV4-1 combines with J gene TRBJ2-1; possibly TRBD2 for D (5 bases). CDR1 is MGHRA, CDR2 YSYEKL, per germline. V lost 1 base and J lost 4, with 17 bases in between. The CDR3 extends over 17 amino acids. The chain's CDR3 is CASSQVLSGTGYNEQFF. DNA for the CDR3: TGCGCCAGCAGCCAAGTATTGTCCGGAACGGGGTACAATGAGCAGTTCTTC.

This sequence joins TRBV5-1 and TRBJ2-7; tentative D call: TRBD1 (5 bases). CDR1 and CDR2 (germline): SGHRS, YFSETQ. The V end was cut by 2 bases, the J end by 1 base, with 10 bases between. This CDR3 is built from 14 residues. In DNA, the CDR3 is TGCGCCAGCAGCTTCGTCGCAGGGTCCTACGAGCAGTACGTC. Translation: CASSFVAGSYEQYV.

V is TRBV5-1 and J is TRBJ2-1; 7 bases fit TRBD1. Germline CDR1 and CDR2: SGHRS and YFSETQ. Trimming cost V 4 bases and J 4 bases; bases outside gene matches: 8. The CDR3 totals 15 residues. The CDR3 DNA reads TGCGCCAGCAGCCCGACCGGGACAGAGTACAATGAGCAGTTCTTC. Protein: CASSPTGTEYNEQFF.

The chain recombines TRBV12-3 or TRBV12-4 with TRBJ1-2; D remains ambiguous. Trimming removed 3 bases from V and 3 bases from J, with 11 bases in between. This CDR3 comprises 14 residues. DNA for the CDR3: TGTGCCAGCAGTTTCCCGGGAGTGGACTATGGCTACACCTTC. It encodes CASSFPGVDYGYTF.

This clonotype was seen more than once but under ten times. This sequence joins TRBV7-9 and TRBJ2-4; the D is unclear. The CDR3 covers 16 residues. V lost 4 bases, J lost 0 bases, and 13 bases lay in between. The germline V gene has CDR1 SEHNR and CDR2 FQNEAQ (reference sequence). The CDR3 protein is CASSSQLTLAKNIQYF. CDR3 nucleotide sequence: TGTGCCAGCAGCTCCCAGCTCACTCTAGCCAAAAACATTCAGTACTTC.

The chain couples TRBV2 to TRBJ2-3; unclear D gene. This CDR3 contains 13 residues. Trimming shortened V by 5 bases and J by 0 bases, and 6 bases separated the two germline ends. Germline V gene data show CDR1 as SNHLY and CDR2 as FYNNEI. The CDR3 protein is CASSIDSTDTQYF. Written as DNA, the CDR3 is TGTGCCAGCAGTATCGACAGCACAGATACGCAGTATTTT.

V is TRBV29-1 and J is TRBJ1-3; D is uncertain. There are 11 residues in the CDR3. Looked up from germline, CDR1 is SQVTM and CDR2 is ANQGSEA. V dropped 7 bases and J dropped 4 bases, with 8 bases sitting between them. CDR3 amino acids: CSASTGNTIYF. The CDR3, as DNA: TGCAGCGCCTCGACCGGAAACACCATATATTTT.

The gene calls are TRBV5-1 and TRBJ2-1, with 8 bases aligning to TRBD2. V lost 4 bases and J lost 9; bases outside the gene matches: 18. CDR1 SGHRS and CDR2 YFSETQ come from the germline V gene. The CDR3 spans 17 residues. CDR3 bases: TGCGCCAGCAGCCCACCGGGGGCGGGAGGCGTACGGGTTGAGCAGTTCTTC. Translating it yields CASSPPGAGGVRVEQFF.

This sequence joins TRBV9 and TRBJ2-5; 9 bases align to TRBD2. The CDR3 consists of 14 residues. Germline CDR1 SGDLS, CDR2 YYNGEE. Trimming at V came to 3 bases and at J to 4 bases, leaving 4 bases not matched to a gene. In DNA form, the CDR3 reads TGTGCCAGCAGCGCAGGGACTAGCAGAGAGACCCAGTACTTC. Amino acid sequence: CASSAGTSRETQYF.

This clonotype was observed many times. The chain is built from TRBV20-1 and TRBJ2-1; TRBD1 might be the D (5 bases). The CDR3 contains 16 residues. The ends were cut back, 6 bases at V and 3 bases at J, with 21 bases in the middle. Germline V lookup: CDR1 DFQATT, CDR2 SNEGSKA (reference sequence). CDR3 amino acids: CSATLYRQGVYNEQFF. The DNA for the CDR3 is TGCAGTGCCACCCTGTACCGTCAAGGGGTCTACAATGAGCAGTTCTTC.

The genes are TRBV20-1 and TRBJ2-2; 10 positions agree with TRBD2. Germline trimming cut 8 bases from V and 5 bases from J; bases unmatched to any gene: 5. CDR1 DFQATT and CDR2 SNEGSKA come from the germline V gene (reference sequence). CDR3 size: 13 residues. Here the CDR3 reads CSLAGEGTGELFF. The CDR3 DNA sequence: TGCAGTCTAGCGGGAGAAGGGACCGGGGAGCTGTTTTTT.

V and J are TRBV20-1 and TRBJ2-1, with no clear D. Trimming pared 5 bases from V and 2 bases from J, leaving 16 bases between. CDR1 is DFQATT and CDR2 is SNEGSKA in the germline V gene (reference sequence). The CDR3 totals 15 residues. The CDR3 spells CSAYRPPNPYNEQFF. CDR3 nucleotide sequence: TGCAGTGCTTATCGCCCTCCTAACCCCTACAATGAGCAGTTCTTC.

This clonotype was observed a few times. CDR3 region: CASGLPPGGTDTQYF. In DNA, the CDR3 is TGTGCCAGCGGCCTTCCCCCCGGGGGTACAGATACGCAGTATTTT. V is TRBV7-9 and J is TRBJ2-3; the D gene is possibly TRBD2 (6 bases). The V end lost 8 bases, the J end lost 3 bases, and 18 bases lay between the germline ends. This CDR3 has 15 residues. The V gene's germline CDR1 is SEHNR and CDR2 FQNEAQ (reference sequence).

This clonotype appeared a few times. The J gene is TRBJ2-2, the V gene TRBV5-1; no firm D call. V lost 4 bases, J lost 7 bases, and 8 bases lay in between. CDR1 is SGHRS and CDR2 is YFSETQ in the germline V gene. There are 12 residues in the CDR3. CDR3 residues: CASSQVGGELFF. The CDR3 bases are TGCGCCAGCAGCCAAGTAGGCGGGGAGCTGTTTTTT.

Notes on this clonotype: This CDR3 is missing its conserved last phenylalanine or tryptophan, likely due to a read error. The limits of the CDR3 on the DNA are not certain, so only TCRdb's listed CDR3 is given. The chain carries TRBV12-3 or TRBV12-4 and TRBJ2-7. The CDR3 numbers 12 amino acids, ends counted. The CDR3 here is CASSLSGSDPTL.

The rearrangement joins TRBV29-1 to TRBJ2-7; D is ambiguous. V was clipped by 0 bases and J by 6 bases, with 12 bases between them. Germline V gives CDR1 SQVTM, CDR2 ANQGSEA. CDR3 size: 13 residues. The CDR3 spells CSVEDQLETEQYF. The DNA of the CDR3 is TGCAGCGTTGAAGATCAGTTGGAGACCGAGCAGTACTTC.